These 5 T cell receptor beta chains were sequenced from one sample in a study of identical twins (dated by TCRdb to 2016 to 2018). Libraries were constructed by 5' RACE. The sequencer was an Illumina HiSeq 2000. TCRdb reprocessed the public reads (quality trimming at Q25 with fastp, clone calling with MiXCR) and kept in-frame beta chains. Every CDR3 protein is listed once, alongside the most common genes and DNA of its rows. In all, the sample holds around 490,000 distinct CDR3 sequences, and about 16% of those were seen once. 0.44% of the sample goes to the ten largest clones. This sample was shared with a second study, whose subject was yellow fever vaccine responses in identical twins.

The sample taken for sequencing was CD4+ T cells sorted from blood. The source of these receptors is a woman younger than 35 in good health.

This clonotype has only a few counts. The chain links TRBV3-1 to TRBJ2-3; D uncertain. V was trimmed by 1 base and J by 2 bases, leaving 10 bases between them. Germline V gene data show CDR1 as LGHDT and CDR2 as YNNKEL (reference sequence). The CDR3 is 15 residues long. Here the CDR3 DNA reads TGTGCCAGCAGCCAAGGGCCGACCTACACAGATACGCAGTATTTT. The encoded protein is CASSQGPTYTDTQYF.

The chain couples TRBV4-1 to TRBJ2-2; 9 bases map to TRBD2. V gave up 1 base and J gave up 1 base; unmatched junction bases: 7. The CDR3 contains 18 residues. Germline V CDR1 and CDR2: MGHRA, YSYEKL. The chain's CDR3 is CASSQGILAGRNTGELFF. In nucleotides, the CDR3 is TGCGCCAGCAGCCAAGGTATACTAGCGGGTAGGAACACCGGGGAGCTGTTTTTT.

J is TRBJ2-2 and V is TRBV20-1; TRBD1 matches at 8 bases. V dropped 0 bases and J dropped 2; count of bases not matched to a gene: 5. The germline V gene encodes CDR1 DFQATT and CDR2 SNEGSKA (reference sequence). This CDR3 has 16 amino acids. CDR3 in amino acids: CSARDPGTGNTGELFF. Here the CDR3 DNA reads TGCAGTGCTAGAGACCCAGGGACAGGAAACACCGGGGAGCTGTTTTTT.

The gene calls are TRBV3-1 and TRBJ2-1, with D possibly called TRBD1 or TRBD2 (5 bases each). V was trimmed by 0 bases and J by 3 bases, leaving 9 bases between them. CDR1 and CDR2 (germline): LGHDT, YNNKEL (reference sequence). The CDR3 has 15 amino acids. CDR3 protein: CASSQEGTYYNEQFF. CDR3 sequence (DNA): TGTGCCAGCAGCCAAGAAGGGACCTACTACAATGAGCAGTTCTTC.

CDR3 sequence reads: CASSLGVQGVWTEAFF. The DNA of the CDR3 is TGTGCCAGCAGCTTAGGAGTCCAGGGGGTGTGGACTGAAGCTTTCTTT. The gene calls are TRBV5-5 and TRBJ1-1, with 7 bases that match TRBD1. V was clipped by 2 bases and J by 5 bases; unmatched bases: 12. From germline, CDR1 is SGHKS and CDR2 YYEKEE (reference sequence). CDR3 size: 16 residues. Using reference TRBV5-5 and TRBJ1-1 for the parts outside the CDR3, the full variable domain is DAGVTQSPTHLIKTRGQQVTLRCSPISGHKSVSWYQQVLGQGPQFIFQYYEKEERGRGNFPDRFSARQFPNYSSELNVNALLLGDSALYLCASSLGVQGVWTEAFFGQGTRLTVV.